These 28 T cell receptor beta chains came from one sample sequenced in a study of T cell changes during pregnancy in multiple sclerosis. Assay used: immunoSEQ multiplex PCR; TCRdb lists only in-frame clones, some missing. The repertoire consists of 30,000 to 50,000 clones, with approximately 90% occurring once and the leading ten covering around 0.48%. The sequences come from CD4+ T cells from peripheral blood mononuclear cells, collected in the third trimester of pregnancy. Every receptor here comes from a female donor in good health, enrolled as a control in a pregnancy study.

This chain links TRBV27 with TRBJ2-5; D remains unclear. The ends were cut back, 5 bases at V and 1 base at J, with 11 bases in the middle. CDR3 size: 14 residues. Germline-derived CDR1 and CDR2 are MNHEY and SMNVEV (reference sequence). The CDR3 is CASSQGVGQETQYF. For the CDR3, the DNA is TGTGCCAGCAGTCAAGGAGTGGGCCAAGAGACCCAGTACTTC.

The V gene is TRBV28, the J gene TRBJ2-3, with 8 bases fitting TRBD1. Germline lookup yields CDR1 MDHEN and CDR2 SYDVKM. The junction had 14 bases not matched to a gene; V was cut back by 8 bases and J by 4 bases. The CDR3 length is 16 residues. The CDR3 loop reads CASRDQGADRADTQYF. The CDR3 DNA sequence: TGTGCCAGCCGAGATCAGGGGGCCGACCGGGCAGATACGCAGTATTTT.

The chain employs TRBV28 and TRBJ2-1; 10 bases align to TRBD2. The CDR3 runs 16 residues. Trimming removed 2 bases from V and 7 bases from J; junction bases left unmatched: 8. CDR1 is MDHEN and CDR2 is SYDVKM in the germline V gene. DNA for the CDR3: TGTGCCAGCAGTTTAACCGGGACTAGCGCACTGAATGAGCAGTTCTTC. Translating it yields CASSLTGTSALNEQFF.

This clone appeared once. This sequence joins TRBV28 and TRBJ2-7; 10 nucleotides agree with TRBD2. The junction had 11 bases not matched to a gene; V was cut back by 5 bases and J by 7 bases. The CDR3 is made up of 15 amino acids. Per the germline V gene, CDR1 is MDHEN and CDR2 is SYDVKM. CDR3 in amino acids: CASSLGTSDVGEQYF. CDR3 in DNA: TGTGCCAGCAGTCTCGGGACTAGCGACGTTGGGGAGCAGTACTTC. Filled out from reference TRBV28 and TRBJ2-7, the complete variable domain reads DVKVTQSSRYLVKRTGEKVFLECVQDMDHENMFWYRQDPGLGLRLIYFSYDVKMKEKGDIPEGYSVSREKKERFSLILESASTNQTSMYLCASSLGTSDVGEQYFGPGTRLTVT.

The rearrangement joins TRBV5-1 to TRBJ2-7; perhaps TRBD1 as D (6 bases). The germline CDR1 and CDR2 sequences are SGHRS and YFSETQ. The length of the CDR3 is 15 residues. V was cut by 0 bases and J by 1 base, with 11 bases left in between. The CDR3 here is CASSLANRVSYEQYF. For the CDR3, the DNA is TGCGCCAGCAGCTTGGCCAACAGGGTATCCTACGAGCAGTACTTC. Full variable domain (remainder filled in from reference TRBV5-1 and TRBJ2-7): KAGVTQTPRYLIKTRGQQVTLSCSPISGHRSVSWYQQTPGQGLQFLFEYFSETQRNKGNFPGRFSGRQFSNSRSEMNVSTLELGDSALYLCASSLANRVSYEQYFGPGTRLTVT.

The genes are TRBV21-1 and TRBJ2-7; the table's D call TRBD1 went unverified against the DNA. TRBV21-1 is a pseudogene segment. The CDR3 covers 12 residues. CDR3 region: CASSNAPRGDRF. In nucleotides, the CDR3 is TGTGCCAGCAGCAATGCCCCCAGGGGCGATCGCTTC.

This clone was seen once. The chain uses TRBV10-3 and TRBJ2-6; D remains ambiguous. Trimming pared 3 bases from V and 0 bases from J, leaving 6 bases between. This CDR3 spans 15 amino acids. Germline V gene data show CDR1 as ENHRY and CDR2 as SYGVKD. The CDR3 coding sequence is TGTGCCATCAGTGACTCCTCCTCTGGGGCCAACGTCCTGACTTTC. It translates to CAISDSSSGANVLTF.

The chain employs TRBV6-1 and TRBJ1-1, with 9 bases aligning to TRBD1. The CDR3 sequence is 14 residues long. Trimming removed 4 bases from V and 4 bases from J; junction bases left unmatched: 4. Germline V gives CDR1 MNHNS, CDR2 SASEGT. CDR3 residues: CASSVQGAVTEAFF. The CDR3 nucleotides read TGTGCCAGCAGTGTACAGGGGGCAGTCACTGAAGCTTTCTTT.

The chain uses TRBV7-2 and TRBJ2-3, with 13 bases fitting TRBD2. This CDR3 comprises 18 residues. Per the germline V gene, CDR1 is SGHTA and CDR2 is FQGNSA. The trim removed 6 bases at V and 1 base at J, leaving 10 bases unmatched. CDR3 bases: TGTGCCAGCAGGCTGGGACTAGCGGGATATATAGGCACAGATACGCAGTATTTT. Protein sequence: CASRLGLAGYIGTDTQYF.

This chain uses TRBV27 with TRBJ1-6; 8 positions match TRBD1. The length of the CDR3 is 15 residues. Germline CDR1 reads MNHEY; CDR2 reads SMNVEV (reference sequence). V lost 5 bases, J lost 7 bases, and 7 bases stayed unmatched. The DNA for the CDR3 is TGTGCCAGCAGTAGATCGACAGGGGTAAATTCACCCCTCCACTTT. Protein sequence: CASSRSTGVNSPLHF.

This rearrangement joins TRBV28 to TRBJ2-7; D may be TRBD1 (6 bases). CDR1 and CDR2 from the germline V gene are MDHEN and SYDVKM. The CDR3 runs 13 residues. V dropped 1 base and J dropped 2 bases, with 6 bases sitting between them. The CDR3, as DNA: TGTGCCAGCAGTTTATACAGGGCCTACGAGCAGTACTTC. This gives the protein CASSLYRAYEQYF.

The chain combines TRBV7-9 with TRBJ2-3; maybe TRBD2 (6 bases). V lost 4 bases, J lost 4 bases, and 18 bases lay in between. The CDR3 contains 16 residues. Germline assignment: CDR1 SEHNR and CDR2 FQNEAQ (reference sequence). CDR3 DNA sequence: TGTGCCAGCAGCTCCTTTCCGGGACTCCCTCCAGATACGCAGTATTTT. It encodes CASSSFPGLPPDTQYF.

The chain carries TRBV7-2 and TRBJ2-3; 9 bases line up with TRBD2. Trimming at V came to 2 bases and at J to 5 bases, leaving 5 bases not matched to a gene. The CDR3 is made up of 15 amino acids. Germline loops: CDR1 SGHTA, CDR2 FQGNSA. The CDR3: CASSLIAGAGDTQYF. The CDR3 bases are TGTGCCAGCAGCTTAATAGCGGGAGCGGGAGATACGCAGTATTTT.

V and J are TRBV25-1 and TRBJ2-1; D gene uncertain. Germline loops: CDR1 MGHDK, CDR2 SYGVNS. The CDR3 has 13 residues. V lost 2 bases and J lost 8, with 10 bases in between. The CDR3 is CASSEPKSHEQFF. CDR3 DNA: TGTGCCAGCAGTGAACCCAAAAGCCATGAGCAGTTCTTC. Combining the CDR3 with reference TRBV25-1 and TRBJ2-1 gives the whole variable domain EADIYQTPRYLVIGTGKKITLECSQTMGHDKMYWYQQDPGMELHLIHYSYGVNSTEKGDLSSESTVSRIRTEHFPLTLESARPSHTSQYLCASSEPKSHEQFFGPGTRLTVL.

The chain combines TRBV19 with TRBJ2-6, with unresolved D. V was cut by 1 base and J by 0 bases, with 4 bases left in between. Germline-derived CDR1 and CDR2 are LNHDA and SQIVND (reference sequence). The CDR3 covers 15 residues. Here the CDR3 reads CASSIGSSGANVLTF. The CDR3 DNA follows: TGTGCCAGTAGTATAGGGAGCTCTGGGGCCAACGTCCTGACTTTC.

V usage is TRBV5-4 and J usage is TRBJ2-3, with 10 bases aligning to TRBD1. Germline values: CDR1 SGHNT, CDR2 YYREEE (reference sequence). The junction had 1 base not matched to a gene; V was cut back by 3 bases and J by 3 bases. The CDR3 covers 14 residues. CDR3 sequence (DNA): TGTGCCAGCAGCTGGGACAGGGGAACAGATACGCAGTATTTT. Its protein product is CASSWDRGTDTQYF.

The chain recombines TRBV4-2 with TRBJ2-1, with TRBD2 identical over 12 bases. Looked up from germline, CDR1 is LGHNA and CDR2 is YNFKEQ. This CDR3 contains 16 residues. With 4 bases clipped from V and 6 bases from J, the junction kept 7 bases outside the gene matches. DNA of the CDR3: TGTGCCAGCAGCCCCCTGACTAGCGGGAGTTTCAATGAGCAGTTCTTC. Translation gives CASSPLTSGSFNEQFF.

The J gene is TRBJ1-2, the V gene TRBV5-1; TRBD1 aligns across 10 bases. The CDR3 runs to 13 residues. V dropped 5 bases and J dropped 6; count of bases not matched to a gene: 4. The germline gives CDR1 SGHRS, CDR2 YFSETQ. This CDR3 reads CASRLGQGDGYTF. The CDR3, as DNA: TGCGCCAGCAGACTTGGACAGGGGGATGGCTACACCTTC.

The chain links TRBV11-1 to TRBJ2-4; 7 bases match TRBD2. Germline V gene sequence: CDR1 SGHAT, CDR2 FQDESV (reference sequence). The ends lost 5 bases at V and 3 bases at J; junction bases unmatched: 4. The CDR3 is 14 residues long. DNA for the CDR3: TGTGCCAGCAGCCTACGGGGGGTCAAAAACATTCAGTACTTC. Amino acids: CASSLRGVKNIQYF.

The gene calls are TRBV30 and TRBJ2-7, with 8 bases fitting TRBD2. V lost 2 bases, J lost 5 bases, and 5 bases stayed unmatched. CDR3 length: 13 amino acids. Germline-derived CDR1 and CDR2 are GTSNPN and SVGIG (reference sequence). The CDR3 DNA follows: TGTGCCTGGAGTACAAGCGGGAGAGACGAGCAGTACTTC. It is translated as CAWSTSGRDEQYF.

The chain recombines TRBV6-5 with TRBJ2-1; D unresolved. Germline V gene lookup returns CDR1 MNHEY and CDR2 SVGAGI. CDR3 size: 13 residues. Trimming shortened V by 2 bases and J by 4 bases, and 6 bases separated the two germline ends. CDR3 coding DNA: TGTGCCAGCAGTTACCCAGGATACAATGAGCAGTTCTTC. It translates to CASSYPGYNEQFF.

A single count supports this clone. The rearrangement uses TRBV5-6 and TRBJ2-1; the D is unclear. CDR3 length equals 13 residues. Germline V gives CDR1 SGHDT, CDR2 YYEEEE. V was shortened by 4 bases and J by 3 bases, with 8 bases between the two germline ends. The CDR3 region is CASSPGGYNEQFF. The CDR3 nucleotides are TGTGCCAGCAGCCCCGGCGGCTACAATGAGCAGTTCTTC.

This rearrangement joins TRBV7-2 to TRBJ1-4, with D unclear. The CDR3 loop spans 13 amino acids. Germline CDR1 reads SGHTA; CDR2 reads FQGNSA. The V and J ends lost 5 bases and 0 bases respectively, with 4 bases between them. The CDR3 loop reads CASSRATNEKLFF. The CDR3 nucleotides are TGTGCCAGCAGCCGTGCAACTAATGAAAAACTGTTTTTT.

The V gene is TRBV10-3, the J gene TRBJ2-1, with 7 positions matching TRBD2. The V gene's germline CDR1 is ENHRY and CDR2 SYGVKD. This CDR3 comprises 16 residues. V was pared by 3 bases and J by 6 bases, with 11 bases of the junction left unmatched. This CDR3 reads CAISDSRPGGGNEQFF. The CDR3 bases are TGTGCCATCAGTGATTCAAGGCCTGGCGGGGGCAATGAGCAGTTCTTC.

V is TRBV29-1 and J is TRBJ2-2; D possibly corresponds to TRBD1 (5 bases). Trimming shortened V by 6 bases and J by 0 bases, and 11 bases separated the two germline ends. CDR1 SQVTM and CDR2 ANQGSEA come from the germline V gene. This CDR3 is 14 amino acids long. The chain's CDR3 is CSVRQLTNTGELFF. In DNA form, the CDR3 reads TGCAGCGTCCGACAGCTAACGAACACCGGGGAGCTGTTTTTT.

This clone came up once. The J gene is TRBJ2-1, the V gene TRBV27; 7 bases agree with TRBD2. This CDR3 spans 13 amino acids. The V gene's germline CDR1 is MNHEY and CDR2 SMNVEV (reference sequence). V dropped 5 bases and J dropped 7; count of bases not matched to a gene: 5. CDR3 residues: CASSLTSMNEQFF. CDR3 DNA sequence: TGTGCCAGCAGTCTGACTAGCATGAATGAGCAGTTCTTC.

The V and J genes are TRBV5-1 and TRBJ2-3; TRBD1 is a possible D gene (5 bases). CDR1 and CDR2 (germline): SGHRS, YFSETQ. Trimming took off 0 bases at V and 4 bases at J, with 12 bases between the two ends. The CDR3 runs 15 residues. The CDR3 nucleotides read TGCGCCAGCAGCTTGGCAGGGATTTTCCCAGATACGCAGTATTTT. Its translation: CASSLAGIFPDTQYF.

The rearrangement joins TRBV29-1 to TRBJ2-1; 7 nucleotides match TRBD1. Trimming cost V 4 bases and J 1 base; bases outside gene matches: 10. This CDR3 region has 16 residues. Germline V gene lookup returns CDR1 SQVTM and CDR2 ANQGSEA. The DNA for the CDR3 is TGCAGCGTTGGGTTCGGACAGGTCGATTCCTACAATGAGCAGTTCTTC. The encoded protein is CSVGFGQVDSYNEQFF.